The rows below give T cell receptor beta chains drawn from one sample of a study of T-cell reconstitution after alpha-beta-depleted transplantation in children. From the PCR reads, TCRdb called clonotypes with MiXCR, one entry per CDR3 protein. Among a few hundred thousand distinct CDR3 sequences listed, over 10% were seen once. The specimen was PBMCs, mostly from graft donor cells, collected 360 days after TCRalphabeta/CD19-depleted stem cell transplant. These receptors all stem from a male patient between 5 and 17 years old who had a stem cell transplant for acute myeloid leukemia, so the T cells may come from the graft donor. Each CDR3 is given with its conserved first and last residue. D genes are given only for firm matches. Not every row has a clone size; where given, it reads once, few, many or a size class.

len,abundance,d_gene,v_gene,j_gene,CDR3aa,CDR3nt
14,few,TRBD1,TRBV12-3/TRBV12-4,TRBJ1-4,CASSRQGMREKLFF,TGTGCCAGCAGCAGACAGGGGATGAGAGAAAAACTGTTTTTT
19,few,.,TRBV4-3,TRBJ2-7,CASSQEVGHPEVYSYEQYF,TGCGCCAGCAGCCAAGAAGTGGGGCACCCGGAGGTTTACTCCTACGAGCAGTACTTC
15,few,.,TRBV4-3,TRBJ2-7,CASSQGSRTPYEQYF,TGCGCCAGCAGCCAAGGCTCCAGGACCCCCTACGAGCAGTACTTC
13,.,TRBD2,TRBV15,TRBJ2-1,CATSRGGSNEQFF,TGTGCCACCAGCAGAGGCGGGAGCAATGAGCAGTTCTTC
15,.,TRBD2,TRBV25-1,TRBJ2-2,CASTSSGSQVGELFF,TGTGCCAGCACAAGTAGCGGGAGCCAGGTCGGGGAGCTGTTTTTT
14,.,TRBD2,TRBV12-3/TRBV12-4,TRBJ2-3,CASRRTSGADTQYF,TGTGCCAGCAGAAGGACTAGCGGGGCAGATACGCAGTATTTT
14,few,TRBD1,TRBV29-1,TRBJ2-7,CSVADRGSTYEQYF,TGCAGCGTCGCGGACAGGGGAAGCACCTACGAGCAGTACTTC
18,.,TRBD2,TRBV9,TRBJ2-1,CASSVAPRLAGGNNEQFF,TGTGCCAGCAGCGTAGCCCCCCGGCTAGCGGGAGGGAACAATGAGCAGTTCTTC
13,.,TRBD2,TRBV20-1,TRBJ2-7,CSAESGATYEQYF,TGCAGTGCTGAAAGCGGGGCCACCTACGAGCAGTACTTC
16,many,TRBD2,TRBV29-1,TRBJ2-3,CSVEEGLAGLTDTQYF,TGCAGCGTTGAAGAGGGTCTAGCGGGACTCACAGATACGCAGTATTTT
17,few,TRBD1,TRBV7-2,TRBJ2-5,CASSLGIFPTGGETQYF,TGTGCCAGCAGCTTAGGGATTTTCCCGACAGGGGGTGAGACCCAGTACTTC
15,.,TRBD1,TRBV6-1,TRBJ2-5,CASSAQGAVQETQYF,TGTGCCAGCAGCGCACAGGGGGCTGTACAAGAGACCCAGTACTTC
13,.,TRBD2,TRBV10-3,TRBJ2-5,CAIRTSGRLTQYF,TGTGCCATCAGGACTAGCGGGAGGTTGACCCAGTACTTC
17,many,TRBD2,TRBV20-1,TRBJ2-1,CSATNPGLAGANNEQFF,TGCAGTGCCACAAACCCGGGACTAGCGGGAGCTAATAATGAGCAGTTCTTC
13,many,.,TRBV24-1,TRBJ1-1,CATSGGGDTEAFF,TGTGCCACCAGTGGGGGTGGGGATACTGAAGCTTTCTTT
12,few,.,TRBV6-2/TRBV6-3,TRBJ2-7,CASNWPDNEQYF,TGTGCCAGTAATTGGCCGGACAACGAGCAGTACTTC
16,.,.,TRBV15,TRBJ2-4,CATSREVGAAKNIQYF,TGTGCCACCAGCAGAGAGGTTGGGGCCGCCAAAAACATTCAGTACTTC
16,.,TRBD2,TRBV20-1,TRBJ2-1,CSASFYSGGRFWEQFF,TGCAGTGCTTCCTTTTACAGCGGCGGGAGATTTTGGGAGCAGTTCTTC
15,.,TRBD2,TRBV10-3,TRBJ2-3,CAISRTSGNTDTQYF,TGTGCCATCAGCCGGACTAGCGGGAACACAGATACGCAGTATTTT
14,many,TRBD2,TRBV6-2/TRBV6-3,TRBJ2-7,CASTQTAGVYEQYF,TGTGCCAGCACCCAAACAGCGGGAGTCTACGAGCAGTACTTC
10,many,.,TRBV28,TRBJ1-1,CASSDFEAFF,TGTGCCAGCAGTGATTTTGAAGCTTTCTTT
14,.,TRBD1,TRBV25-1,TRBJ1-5,CASSETGDNQPQHF,TGTGCCAGCAGTGAGACAGGGGACAATCAGCCCCAGCATTTT
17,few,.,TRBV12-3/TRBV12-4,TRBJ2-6,CASSSSPGWKGANVLTF,TGTGCCAGCAGTTCCAGCCCAGGGTGGAAAGGGGCCAACGTCCTGACTTTC
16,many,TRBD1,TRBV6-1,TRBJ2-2,CASRSLGQGSTGELFF,TGTGCCAGCAGGTCTCTCGGACAGGGCAGCACCGGGGAGCTGTTTTTT
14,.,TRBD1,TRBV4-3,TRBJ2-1,CASSLDRGRNEQFF,TGCGCCAGCAGCCTTGACAGGGGGCGGAATGAGCAGTTCTTC
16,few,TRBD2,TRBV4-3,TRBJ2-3,CASSRAGTSGADTQYF,TGCGCCAGCAGCCGGGCCGGGACTAGCGGCGCAGATACGCAGTATTTT
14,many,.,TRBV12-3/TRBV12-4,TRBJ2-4,CASREELAKNIQYF,TGTGCCAGCAGAGAGGAGTTAGCCAAAAACATTCAGTACTTC
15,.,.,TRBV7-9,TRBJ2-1,CASSPIRVPYNEQFF,TGTGCCAGCAGCCCGATCAGGGTCCCCTACAATGAGCAGTTCTTC
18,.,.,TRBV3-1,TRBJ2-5,CASSLPPPLAGVQETQYF,TGTGCCAGCAGCCTCCCGCCCCCCCTAGCTGGAGTACAAGAGACCCAGTACTTC
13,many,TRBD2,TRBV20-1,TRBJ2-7,CSARTSVTYEQYF,TGCAGTGCAAGGACTAGCGTCACCTACGAGCAGTACTTC
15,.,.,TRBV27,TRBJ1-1,CASSLGYYRESEAFF,TGTGCCAGCAGTTTAGGGTACTACAGGGAATCTGAAGCTTTCTTT
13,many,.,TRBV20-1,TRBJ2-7,CSAFDGPGHEQYF,TGCAGTGCTTTCGATGGGCCAGGCCACGAGCAGTACTTC
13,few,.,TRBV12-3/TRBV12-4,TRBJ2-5,CASSFNFQETQYF,TGTGCCAGCAGTTTTAACTTCCAAGAGACCCAGTACTTC
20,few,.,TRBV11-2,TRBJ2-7,CASSFSPTPSFVGLEDEQYF,TGTGCCAGCAGCTTTTCCCCGACTCCATCTTTTGTAGGCCTTGAGGACGAGCAGTACTTC
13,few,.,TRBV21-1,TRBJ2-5,CARLRGQQETQYF,TGTGCCAGGCTCAGGGGACAGCAAGAGACCCAGTACTTC
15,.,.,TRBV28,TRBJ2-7,CASSLVTGPPREQYF,TGTGCCAGCAGCTTGGTGACAGGACCTCCTCGGGAGCAGTACTTC
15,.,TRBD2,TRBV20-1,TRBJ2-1,CSARDSGRASNEQFF,TGCAGTGCTAGAGATAGCGGGAGGGCCTCCAATGAGCAGTTCTTC
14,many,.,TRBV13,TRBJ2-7,CASSHDSSPYEQYF,TGTGCCAGCAGCCACGACTCCTCCCCCTACGAGCAGTACTTC
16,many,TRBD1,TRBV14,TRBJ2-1,CASSQGDSAFYNEQFF,TGTGCCAGCAGCCAAGGGGACAGTGCTTTTTACAATGAGCAGTTCTTC
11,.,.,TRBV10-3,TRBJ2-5,CAAGTPQTQYF,TGTGCCGCTGGGACACCCCAAACCCAGTACTTC
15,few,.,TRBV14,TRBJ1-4,CASSQAVRTREKLFF,TGTGCCAGCAGCCAAGCTGTCCGCACCCGGGAAAAACTGTTTTTT
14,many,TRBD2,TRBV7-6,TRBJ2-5,CASSQTSGIRGQYF,TGTGCCAGCAGCCAGACTAGCGGTATAAGGGGCCAGTACTTC
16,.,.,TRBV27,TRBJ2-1,CASSLLGRHLDNEQFF,TGTGCCAGCAGTTTACTGGGCAGGCACCTAGACAATGAGCAGTTCTTC
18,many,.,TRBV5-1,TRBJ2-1,CASSLTVRATGVYNEQFF,TGCGCCAGCAGCTTGACAGTACGTGCGACGGGAGTGTACAATGAGCAGTTCTTC
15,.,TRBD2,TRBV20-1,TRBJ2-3,CSASTSGINTDTQYF,TGCAGTGCTAGTACTAGCGGGATTAACACAGATACGCAGTATTTT
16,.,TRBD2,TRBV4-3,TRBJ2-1,CASSQGVAGIYNEQFF,TGCGCCAGCAGCCAAGGGGTAGCGGGGATATACAATGAGCAGTTCTTC
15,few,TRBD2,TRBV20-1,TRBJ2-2,CSVYGLAGSTGELFF,TGCAGTGTTTATGGACTAGCGGGAAGCACCGGGGAGCTGTTTTTT
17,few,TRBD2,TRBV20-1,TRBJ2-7,CSARMKGRALELNEQYF,TGCAGTGCTAGGATGAAGGGGAGGGCTTTGGAGCTGAACGAGCAGTACTTC
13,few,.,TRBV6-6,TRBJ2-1,CASSYPTLKEQFF,TGTGCCAGCAGTTACCCCACTTTGAAGGAGCAGTTCTTC
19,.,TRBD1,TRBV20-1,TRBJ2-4,CSAGSFGTGALVAKNIQYF,TGCAGTGCTGGCTCCTTCGGGACAGGGGCGTTGGTAGCCAAAAACATTCAGTACTTC
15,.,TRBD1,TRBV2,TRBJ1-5,CASSGQGYSNQPQHF,TGTGCCAGCAGTGGACAGGGTTATAGCAATCAGCCCCAGCATTTT
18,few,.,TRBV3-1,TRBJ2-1,CASSGRGRKTTLINEQFF,TGTGCCAGCAGCGGTCGTGGGCGGAAGACTACCCTTATAAATGAGCAGTTCTTC
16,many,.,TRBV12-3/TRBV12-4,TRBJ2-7,CASSPLMVDSLYEQYF,TGTGCCAGCAGTCCCCTAATGGTGGACAGCCTCTACGAGCAGTACTTC
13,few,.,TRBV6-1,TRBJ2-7,CASSRDTAAEQYF,TGTGCCAGCAGTAGGGACACGGCGGCGGAGCAGTACTTC
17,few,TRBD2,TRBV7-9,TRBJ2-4,CASSSSGSGRTKNIQYF,TGTGCCAGCAGCTCCTCCGGTAGCGGGAGGACCAAAAACATTCAGTACTTC